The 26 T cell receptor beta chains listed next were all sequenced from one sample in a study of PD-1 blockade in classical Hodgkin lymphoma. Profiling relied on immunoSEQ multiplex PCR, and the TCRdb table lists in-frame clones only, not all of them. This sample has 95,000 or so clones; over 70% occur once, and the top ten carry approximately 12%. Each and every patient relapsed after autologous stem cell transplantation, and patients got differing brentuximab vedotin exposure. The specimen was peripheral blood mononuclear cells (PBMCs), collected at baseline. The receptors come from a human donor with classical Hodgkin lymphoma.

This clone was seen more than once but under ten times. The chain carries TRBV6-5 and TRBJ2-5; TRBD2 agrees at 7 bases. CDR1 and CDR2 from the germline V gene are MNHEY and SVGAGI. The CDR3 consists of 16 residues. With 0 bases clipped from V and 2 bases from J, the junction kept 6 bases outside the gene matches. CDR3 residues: CASSYSSGTTQETQYF. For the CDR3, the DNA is TGTGCCAGCAGTTACTCGTCCGGGACTACTCAAGAGACCCAGTACTTC.

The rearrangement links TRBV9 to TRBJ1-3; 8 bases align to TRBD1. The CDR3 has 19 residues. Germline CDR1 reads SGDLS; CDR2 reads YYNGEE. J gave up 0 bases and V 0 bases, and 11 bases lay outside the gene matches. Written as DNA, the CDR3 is TGTGCCAGCAGCGTAGGCCCGCCGACAGGGGCCGGCTCTGGAAACACCATATATTTT. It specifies CASSVGPPTGAGSGNTIYF.

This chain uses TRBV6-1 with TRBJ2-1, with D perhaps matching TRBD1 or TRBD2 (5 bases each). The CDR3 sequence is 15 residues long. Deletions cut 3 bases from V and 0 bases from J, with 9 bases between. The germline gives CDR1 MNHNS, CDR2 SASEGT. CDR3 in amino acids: CASSEWGSSYNEQFF. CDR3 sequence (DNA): TGTGCCAGCAGTGAGTGGGGGTCCTCCTACAATGAGCAGTTCTTC.

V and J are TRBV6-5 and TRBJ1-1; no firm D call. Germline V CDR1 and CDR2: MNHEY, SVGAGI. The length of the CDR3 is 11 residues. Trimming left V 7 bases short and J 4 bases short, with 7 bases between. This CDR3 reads CASIWGTEAFF. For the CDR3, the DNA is TGTGCCAGCATCTGGGGCACTGAAGCTTTCTTT.

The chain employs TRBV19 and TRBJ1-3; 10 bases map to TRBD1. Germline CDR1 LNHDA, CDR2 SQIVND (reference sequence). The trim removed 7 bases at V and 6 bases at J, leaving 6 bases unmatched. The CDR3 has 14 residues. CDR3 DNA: TGTGCCAGTAAATCGACAGGGGGCGAAAACACCATATATTTT. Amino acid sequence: CASKSTGGENTIYF.

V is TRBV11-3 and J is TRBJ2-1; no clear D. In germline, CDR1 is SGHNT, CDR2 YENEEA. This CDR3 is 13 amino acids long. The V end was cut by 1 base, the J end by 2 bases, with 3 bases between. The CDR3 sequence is CASSLGPYNEQFF. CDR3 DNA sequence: TGTGCCAGCAGCTTAGGACCCTACAATGAGCAGTTCTTC.

CDR3 region: CASRVGLGDEQFF. The CDR3 bases are TGCGCCAGCCGTGTGGGACTAGGCGATGAGCAGTTCTTC. This chain uses TRBV10-1 with TRBJ2-1; TRBD2 aligns across 8 bases. The V gene's germline CDR1 is WNHNN and CDR2 SYGVQD (reference sequence). Unmatched junction bases numbered 8, after V lost 8 bases and J lost 8 bases. The CDR3 has 13 amino acids.

In nucleotides, the CDR3 is TGTGCCAGCAGCTCGGGACTAGCCACAGATACGCAGTATTTT. Its translation is CASSSGLATDTQYF. The chain carries TRBV7-2 and TRBJ2-3, with TRBD2 matching 9 bases. The CDR3 totals 14 residues. With 4 bases clipped from V and 2 bases from J, the junction kept 1 base outside the gene matches. Germline CDR1 SGHTA, CDR2 FQGNSA.

The CDR3 DNA is TGTGCCAGCAGTTTTAACTATGGCTACACCTTC. This translates into CASSFNYGYTF. The V gene is TRBV27, the J gene TRBJ1-2, with D unresolved. CDR3 size: 11 residues. The germline V and J ends were trimmed by 3 bases and 1 base, with 0 bases remaining between them. Germline values: CDR1 MNHEY, CDR2 SMNVEV (reference sequence).

The CDR3 bases are TGTGCCAGCAGCTTAGGTTCCGGTTACATCAGAACTGGAAACACCATATATTTT. The encoded protein is CASSLGSGYIRTGNTIYF. V gene TRBV11-2 combines with J gene TRBJ1-3; D remains ambiguous. Trimming left V 1 base short and J 2 bases short, with 18 bases between. The CDR3 is made up of 18 amino acids. Germline V lookup: CDR1 SGHAT, CDR2 FQNNGV. The whole variable domain, filled in from reference TRBV11-2 and TRBJ1-3, reads EAGVAQSPRYKIIEKRQSVAFWCNPISGHATLYWYQQILGQGPKLLIQFQNNGVVDDSQLPKDRFSAERLKGVDSTLKIQPAKLEDSAVYLCASSLGSGYIRTGNTIYFGEGSWLTVV.

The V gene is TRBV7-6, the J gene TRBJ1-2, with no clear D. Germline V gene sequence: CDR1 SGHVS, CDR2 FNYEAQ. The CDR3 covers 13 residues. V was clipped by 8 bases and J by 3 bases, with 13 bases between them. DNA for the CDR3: TGTGCCAGCGGCGGGGTTTTTGACTATGGCTACACCTTC. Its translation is CASGGVFDYGYTF.

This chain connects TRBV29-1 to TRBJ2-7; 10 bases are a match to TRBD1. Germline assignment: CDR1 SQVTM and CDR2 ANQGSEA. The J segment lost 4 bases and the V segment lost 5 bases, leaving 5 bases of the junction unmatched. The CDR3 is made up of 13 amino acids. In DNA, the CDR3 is TGCAGCGTTAGACAGGGGGCACAGTACGAGCAGTACTTC. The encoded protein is CSVRQGAQYEQYF.

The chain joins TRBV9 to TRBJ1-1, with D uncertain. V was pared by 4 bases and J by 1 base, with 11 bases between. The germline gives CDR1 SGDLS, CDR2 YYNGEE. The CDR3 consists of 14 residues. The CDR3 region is CASSPRRGNTEAFF. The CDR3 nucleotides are TGTGCCAGCAGCCCCCGACGGGGGAACACTGAAGCTTTCTTT.

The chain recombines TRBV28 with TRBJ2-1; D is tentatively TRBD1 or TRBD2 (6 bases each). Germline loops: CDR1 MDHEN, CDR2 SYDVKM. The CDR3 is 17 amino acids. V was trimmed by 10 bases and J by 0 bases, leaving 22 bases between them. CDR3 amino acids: CATTSAGQPSSYNEQFF. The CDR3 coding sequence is TGTGCCACCACCTCGGCGGGACAACCGAGCTCCTACAATGAGCAGTTCTTC.

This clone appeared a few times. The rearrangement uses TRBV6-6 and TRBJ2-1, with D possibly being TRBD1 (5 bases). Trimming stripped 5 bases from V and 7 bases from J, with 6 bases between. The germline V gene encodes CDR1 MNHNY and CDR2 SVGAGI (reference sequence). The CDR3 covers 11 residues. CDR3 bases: TGTGCCAGCAGTCAGGGTAATGAGCAGTTCTTC. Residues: CASSQGNEQFF.

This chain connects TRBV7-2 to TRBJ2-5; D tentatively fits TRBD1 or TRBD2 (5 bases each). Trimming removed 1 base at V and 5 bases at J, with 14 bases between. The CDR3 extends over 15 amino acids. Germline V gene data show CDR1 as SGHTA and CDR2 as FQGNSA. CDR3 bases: TGTGCCAGCAGCTTAGGGACAACGAGGAGGGAGACCCAGTACTTC. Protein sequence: CASSLGTTRRETQYF.

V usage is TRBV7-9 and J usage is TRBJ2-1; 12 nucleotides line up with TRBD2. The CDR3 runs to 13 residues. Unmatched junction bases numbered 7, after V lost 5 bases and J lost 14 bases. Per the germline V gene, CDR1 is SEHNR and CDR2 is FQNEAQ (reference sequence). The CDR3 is CASSTLAGGPEFF. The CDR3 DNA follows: TGTGCCAGCAGCACTCTAGCGGGAGGGCCTGAGTTCTTC.

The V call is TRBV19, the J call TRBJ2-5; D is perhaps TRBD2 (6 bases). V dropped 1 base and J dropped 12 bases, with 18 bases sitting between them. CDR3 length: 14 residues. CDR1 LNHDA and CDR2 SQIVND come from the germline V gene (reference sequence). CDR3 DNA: TGTGCCAGTAGTATAGCAGGGCAGGGACTCGGAAAGTACTTC. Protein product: CASSIAGQGLGKYF.

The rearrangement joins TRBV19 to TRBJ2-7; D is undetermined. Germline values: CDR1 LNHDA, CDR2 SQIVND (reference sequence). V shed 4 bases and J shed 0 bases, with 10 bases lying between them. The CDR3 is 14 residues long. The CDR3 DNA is TGTGCCAGTAGTACCGCAGGATCCTCCTACGAGCAGTACTTC. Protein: CASSTAGSSYEQYF.

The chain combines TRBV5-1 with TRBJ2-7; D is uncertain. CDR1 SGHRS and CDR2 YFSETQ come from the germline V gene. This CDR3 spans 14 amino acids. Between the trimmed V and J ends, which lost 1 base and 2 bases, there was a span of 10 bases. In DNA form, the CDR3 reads TGCGCCAGCAGCTTGCAGCTATCCACCTACGAGCAGTACTTC. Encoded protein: CASSLQLSTYEQYF.

This CDR3 is CASSEGTSRETQYF. Written as DNA, the CDR3 is TGTGCCAGCAGCGAGGGGACTAGCCGTGAGACCCAGTACTTC. The chain links TRBV9 to TRBJ2-5; the match to TRBD2 covers 9 bases. CDR3 length equals 14 residues. The ends lost 3 bases at V and 5 bases at J; junction bases unmatched: 5. CDR1 is SGDLS and CDR2 is YYNGEE in the germline V gene.

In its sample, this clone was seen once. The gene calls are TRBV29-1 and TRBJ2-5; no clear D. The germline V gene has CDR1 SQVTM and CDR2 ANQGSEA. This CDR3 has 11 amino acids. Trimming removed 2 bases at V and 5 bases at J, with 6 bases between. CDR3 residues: CSVERAETQYF. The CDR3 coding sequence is TGCAGCGTTGAACGGGCGGAGACCCAGTACTTC.

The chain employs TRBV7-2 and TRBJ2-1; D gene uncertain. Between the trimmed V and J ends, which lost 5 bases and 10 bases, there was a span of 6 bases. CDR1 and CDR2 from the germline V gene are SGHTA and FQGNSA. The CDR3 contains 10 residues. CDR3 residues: CASSDAEQFF. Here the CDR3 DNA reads TGTGCCAGCAGCGACGCCGAGCAGTTCTTC. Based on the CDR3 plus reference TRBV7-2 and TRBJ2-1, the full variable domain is GAGVSQSPSNKVTEKGKDVELRCDPISGHTALYWYRQSLGQGLEFLIYFQGNSAPDKSGLPSDRFSAERTGGSVSTLTIQRTQQEDSAVYLCASSDAEQFFGPGTRLTVL.

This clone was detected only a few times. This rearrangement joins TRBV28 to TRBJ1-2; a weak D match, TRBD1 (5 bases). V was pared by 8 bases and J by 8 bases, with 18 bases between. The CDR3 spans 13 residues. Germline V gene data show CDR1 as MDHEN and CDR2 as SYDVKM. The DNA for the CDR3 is TGTGCCAGCGGGACTCCCGTACCGGGGGGCTACACCTTC. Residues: CASGTPVPGGYTF.

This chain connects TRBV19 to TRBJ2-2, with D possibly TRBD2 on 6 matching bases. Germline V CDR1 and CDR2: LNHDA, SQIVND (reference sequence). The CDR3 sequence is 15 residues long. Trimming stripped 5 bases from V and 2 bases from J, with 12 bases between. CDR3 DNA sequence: TGTGCCAGTAGTGCCTCTAGCGTTAACACCGGGGAGCTGTTTTTT. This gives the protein CASSASSVNTGELFF.

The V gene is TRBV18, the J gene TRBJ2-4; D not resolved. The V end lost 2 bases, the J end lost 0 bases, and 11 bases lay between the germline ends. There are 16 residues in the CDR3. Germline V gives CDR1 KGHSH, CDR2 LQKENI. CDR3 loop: CASSPGVVLAKNIQYF. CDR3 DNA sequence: TGTGCCAGCTCACCAGGTGTAGTTCTAGCCAAAAACATTCAGTACTTC.